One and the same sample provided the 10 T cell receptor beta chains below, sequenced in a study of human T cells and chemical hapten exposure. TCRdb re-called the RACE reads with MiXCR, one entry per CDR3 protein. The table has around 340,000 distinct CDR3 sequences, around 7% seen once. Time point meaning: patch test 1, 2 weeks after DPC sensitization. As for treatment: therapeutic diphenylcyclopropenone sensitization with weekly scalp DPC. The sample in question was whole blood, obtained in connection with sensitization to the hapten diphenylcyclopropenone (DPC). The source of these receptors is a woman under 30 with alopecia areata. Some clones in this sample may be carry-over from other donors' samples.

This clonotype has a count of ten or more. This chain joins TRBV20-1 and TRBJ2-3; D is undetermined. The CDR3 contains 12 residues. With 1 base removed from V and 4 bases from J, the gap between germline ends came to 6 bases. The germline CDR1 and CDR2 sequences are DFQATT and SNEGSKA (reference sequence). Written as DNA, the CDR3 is TGCAGTGCTAGAGGTCAGGCAGATACGCAGTATTTT. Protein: CSARGQADTQYF.

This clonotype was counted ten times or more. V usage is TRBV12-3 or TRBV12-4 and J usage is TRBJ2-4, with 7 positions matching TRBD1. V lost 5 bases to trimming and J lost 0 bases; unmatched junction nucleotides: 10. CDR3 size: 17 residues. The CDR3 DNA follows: TGTGCCAGCAGTCCGGGACAGACCAACCTAGCCAAAAACATTCAGTACTTC. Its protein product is CASSPGQTNLAKNIQYF.

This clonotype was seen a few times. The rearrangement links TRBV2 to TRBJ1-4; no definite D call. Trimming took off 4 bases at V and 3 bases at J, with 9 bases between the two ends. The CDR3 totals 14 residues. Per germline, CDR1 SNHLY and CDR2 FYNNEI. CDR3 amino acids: CASSGGLANEKLFF. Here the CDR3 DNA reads TGTGCCAGCAGTGGGGGTCTTGCTAATGAAAAACTGTTTTTT.

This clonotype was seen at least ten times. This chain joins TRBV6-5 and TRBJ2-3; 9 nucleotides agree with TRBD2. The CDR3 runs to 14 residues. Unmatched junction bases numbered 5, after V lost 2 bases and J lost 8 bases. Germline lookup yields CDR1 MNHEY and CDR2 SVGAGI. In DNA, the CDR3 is TGTGCCAGCAGTTACGGAGCGGGGGGTAGTACGCAGTATTTT. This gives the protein CASSYGAGGSTQYF.

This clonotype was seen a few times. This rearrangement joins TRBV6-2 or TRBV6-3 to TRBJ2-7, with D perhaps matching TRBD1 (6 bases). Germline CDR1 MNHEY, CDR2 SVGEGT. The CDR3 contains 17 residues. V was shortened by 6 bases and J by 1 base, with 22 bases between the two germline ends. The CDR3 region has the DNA TGTGCCAGCAGCCCTCACAGGGAAACAGGAGTGTCCTACGAGCAGTACTTC. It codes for CASSPHRETGVSYEQYF.

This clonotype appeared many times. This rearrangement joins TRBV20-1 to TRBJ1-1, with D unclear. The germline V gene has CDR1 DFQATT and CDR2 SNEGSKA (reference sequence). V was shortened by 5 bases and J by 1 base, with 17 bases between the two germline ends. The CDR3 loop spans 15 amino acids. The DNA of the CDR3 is TGCAGTGCTGTAGGACCACGGTACGAGAACACTGAAGCTTTCTTT. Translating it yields CSAVGPRYENTEAFF.

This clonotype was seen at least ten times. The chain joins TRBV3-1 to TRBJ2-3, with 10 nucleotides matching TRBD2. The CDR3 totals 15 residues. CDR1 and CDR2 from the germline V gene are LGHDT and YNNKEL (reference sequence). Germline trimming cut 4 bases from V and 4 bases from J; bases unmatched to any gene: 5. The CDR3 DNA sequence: TGTGCCAGCAGCCTCCGGACTAGCGGCGCAGATACGCAGTATTTT. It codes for CASSLRTSGADTQYF.

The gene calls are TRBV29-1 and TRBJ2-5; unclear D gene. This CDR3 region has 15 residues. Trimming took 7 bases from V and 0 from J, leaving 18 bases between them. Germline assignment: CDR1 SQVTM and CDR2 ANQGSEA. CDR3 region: CSARNSNGYQETQYF. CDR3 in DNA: TGCAGCGCCCGTAACAGTAATGGTTACCAAGAGACCCAGTACTTC.

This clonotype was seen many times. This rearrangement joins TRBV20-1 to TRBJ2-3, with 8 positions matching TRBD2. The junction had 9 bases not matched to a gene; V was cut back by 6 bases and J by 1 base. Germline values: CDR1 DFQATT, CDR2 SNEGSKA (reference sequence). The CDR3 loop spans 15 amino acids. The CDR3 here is CSASGGDSGTDTQYF. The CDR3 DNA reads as TGCAGTGCGAGCGGGGGTGACTCCGGCACAGATACGCAGTATTTT.

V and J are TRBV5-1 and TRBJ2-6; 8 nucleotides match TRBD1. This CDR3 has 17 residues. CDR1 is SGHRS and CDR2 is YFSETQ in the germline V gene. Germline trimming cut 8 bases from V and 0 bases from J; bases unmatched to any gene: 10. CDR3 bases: TGCGCCAGAATCTCAGGGACAGGAGCCTCTGGGGCCAACGTCCTGACTTTC. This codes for CARISGTGASGANVLTF.